This T cell receptor (beta chain) was sequenced in a study of T cell responses to AZD1222 COVID-19 vaccine. TCRdb keeps only in-frame clones here, not all; method: immunoSEQ multiplex PCR. Among about 150,000 clones listed, more than 85% were seen once. V was cut by 1 base and J by 5 bases, with 24 bases left in between. The CDR3 sequence is 18 residues long. Germline lookup yields CDR1 SSHAT and CDR2 FNYEAQ (reference sequence). The TCR originated in an adult who had recovered from COVID-19. The sequenced sample was peripheral blood, obtained after recovery from COVID-19. The chain uses TRBV7-7 and TRBJ2-7; weak D call: TRBD2 (5 bases). The CDR3 region is CASSLEGLGQPPRDEQYF. Written as DNA, the CDR3 is TGTGCCAGCAGCTTAGAAGGTCTCGGGCAGCCCCCGAGGGACGAGCAGTACTTC. The variable domain in full, with the rest retrieved from reference TRBV7-7 and TRBJ2-7, is GAGVSQSPRYKVTKRGQDVTLRCDPISSHATLYWYQQALGQGPEFLTYFNYEAQPDKSGLPSDRFSAERPEGSISTLTIQRTEQRDSAMYRCASSLEGLGQPPRDEQYFGPGTRLTVT.